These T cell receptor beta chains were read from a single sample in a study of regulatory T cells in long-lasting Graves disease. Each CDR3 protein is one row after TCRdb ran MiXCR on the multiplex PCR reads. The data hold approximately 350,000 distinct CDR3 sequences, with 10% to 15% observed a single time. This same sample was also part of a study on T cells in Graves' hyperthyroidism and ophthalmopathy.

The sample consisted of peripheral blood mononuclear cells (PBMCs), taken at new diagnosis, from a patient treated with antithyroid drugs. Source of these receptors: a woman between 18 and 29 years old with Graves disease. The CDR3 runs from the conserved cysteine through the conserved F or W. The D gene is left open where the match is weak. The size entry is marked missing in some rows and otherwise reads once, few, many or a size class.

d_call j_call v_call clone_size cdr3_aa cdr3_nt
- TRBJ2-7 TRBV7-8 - CASSLEAAVGQYF TGTGCCAGCAGCTTAGAGGCTGCCGTCGGGCAGTACTTC
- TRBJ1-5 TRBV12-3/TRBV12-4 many CASTIGGLGNQPQHF TGTGCCAGCACGATCGGGGGTTTGGGCAATCAGCCCCAGCATTTT
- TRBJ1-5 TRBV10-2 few CASSSEGPGNQPQHF TGCGCCAGCAGCTCCGAGGGCCCGGGCAATCAGCCCCAGCATTTT
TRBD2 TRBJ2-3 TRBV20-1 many CSPRGTSGRWEDTQYF TGCAGTCCAAGGGGGACTAGCGGGAGGTGGGAAGATACGCAGTATTTT
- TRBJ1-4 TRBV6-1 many CASSTGYKNEKLFF TGTGCCAGCAGCACAGGGTATAAGAATGAAAAACTGTTTTTT
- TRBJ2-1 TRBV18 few CASSPPVQSNYNEQFF TGTGCCAGCTCACCACCGGTTCAATCAAACTACAATGAGCAGTTCTTC
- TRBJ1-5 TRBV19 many CASSRMGSSNQPQHF TGTGCCAGTAGTAGGATGGGGTCTAGCAATCAGCCCCAGCATTTT
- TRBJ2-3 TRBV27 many CASSFASASRLTDTQYF TGTGCCAGCAGTTTTGCGTCGGCCAGCAGGCTAACAGATACGCAGTATTTT
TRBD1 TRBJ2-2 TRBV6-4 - CASSEQGDTGELFF TGTGCCAGCAGTGAACAGGGGGACACCGGGGAGCTGTTTTTT
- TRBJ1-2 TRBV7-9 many CASSFSRAFSRMGYTF TGTGCCAGCAGCTTTAGTCGGGCCTTCTCTCGTATGGGCTACACCTTC
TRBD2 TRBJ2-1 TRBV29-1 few CSGREGPINEQFF TGCAGCGGGCGGGAGGGCCCTATAAATGAGCAGTTCTTC
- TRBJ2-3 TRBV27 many CASSFIEGEHTQYF TGTGCCAGCAGTTTTATTGAGGGAGAACATACGCAGTATTTT
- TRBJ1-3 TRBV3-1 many CASSQGLENTIYF TGTGCCAGCAGCCAGGGACTGGAAAACACCATATATTTT
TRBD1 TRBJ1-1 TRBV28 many CASSIDRGRVRAEAFF TGTGCCAGCAGTATCGACAGGGGGCGAGTGAGGGCTGAAGCTTTCTTT
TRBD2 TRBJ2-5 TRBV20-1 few CSARDGGGRGRARETQYF TGCAGTGCTAGAGATGGAGGGGGTCGCGGGAGGGCCAGAGAGACCCAGTACTTC
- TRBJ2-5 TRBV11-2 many CASTGESSPETQYF TGTGCCAGCACTGGGGAATCCTCCCCAGAGACCCAGTACTTC
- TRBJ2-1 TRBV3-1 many CASSQDSNEQFF TGTGCCAGCAGCCAAGATTCTAATGAGCAGTTCTTC
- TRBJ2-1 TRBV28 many CASSLRRLTYNEQFF TGTGCCAGCAGTTTAAGGAGACTAACCTACAATGAGCAGTTCTTC
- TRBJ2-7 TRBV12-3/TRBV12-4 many CASTPGGSFYEQYF TGTGCCAGCACCCCTGGGGGCAGTTTCTACGAGCAGTACTTC
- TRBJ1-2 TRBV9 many CASSDHRGTDLESYTF TGTGCCAGCAGCGACCACCGGGGCACCGACCTCGAATCCTACACCTTC
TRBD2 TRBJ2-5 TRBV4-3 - CASSQVYSGRAETQYF TGCGCCAGCAGCCAAGTGTACAGCGGGAGGGCGGAGACCCAGTACTTC
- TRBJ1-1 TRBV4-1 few CASSQEQGARTEAFF TGCGCCAGCAGCCAAGAACAGGGTGCGAGGACTGAAGCTTTCTTT
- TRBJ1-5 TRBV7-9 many CASSLTAPGQPQHF TGTGCCAGCAGCTTGACAGCCCCGGGACAGCCCCAGCATTTT
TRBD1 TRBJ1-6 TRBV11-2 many CASSRDRANSPLHF TGTGCCAGCAGCCGAGACAGGGCTAATTCACCCCTCCACTTT
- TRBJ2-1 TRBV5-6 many CASSLWQGSDEQFF TGTGCCAGCAGCTTGTGGCAGGGTTCCGATGAGCAGTTCTTC
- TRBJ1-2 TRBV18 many CASSLAGVNDGYTF TGTGCCAGCTCACTGGCAGGGGTAAATGATGGCTACACCTTC
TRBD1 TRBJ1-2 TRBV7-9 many CASSLTRGTGKKTNYGYTF TGTGCCAGCAGCTTGACCCGGGGGACAGGGAAGAAGACTAACTATGGCTACACCTTC
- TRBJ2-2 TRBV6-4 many CASSEGENTGELFF TGTGCCAGCAGCGAGGGGGAGAACACCGGGGAGCTGTTTTTT
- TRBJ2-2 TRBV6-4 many CASSVGLGNTGELFF TGTGCCAGCAGTGTGGGACTGGGAAACACCGGGGAGCTGTTTTTT
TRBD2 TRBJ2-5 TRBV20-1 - CSARSLAGGETQYF TGCAGTGCTAGAAGTCTAGCGGGAGGAGAGACCCAGTACTTC
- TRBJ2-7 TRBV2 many CASSEALRDSSYEQYF TGTGCCAGCAGTGAAGCGCTCCGGGACTCCTCCTACGAGCAGTACTTC
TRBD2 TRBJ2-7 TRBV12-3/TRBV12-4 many CASSLRLAGSYEQYF TGCGCCAGCAGCTTGAGACTAGCGGGCTCCTACGAGCAGTACTTC
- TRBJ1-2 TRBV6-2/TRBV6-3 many CASSSRSGYTF TGTGCCAGCAGTTCTCGTAGTGGCTACACCTTC
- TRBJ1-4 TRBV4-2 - CASSEGLATNEKLFF TGTGCCAGCAGCGAGGGCCTGGCAACTAATGAAAAACTGTTTTTT
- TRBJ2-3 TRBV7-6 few CATRDGSTDTQYF TGTGCCACCCGGGACGGAAGCACAGATACGCAGTATTTT
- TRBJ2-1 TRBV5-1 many CASSPGAVDWFF TGCGCCAGCAGCCCGGGAGCGGTTGATTGGTTCTTC
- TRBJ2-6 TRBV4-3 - CASSQRSGANVLTF TGCGCCAGCAGCCAACGCTCTGGGGCCAACGTCCTGACTTTC